Following are 6 T cell receptor beta chains from one sample sequenced in a study of T cell responses to AZD1222 COVID-19 vaccine. Here immunoSEQ multiplex PCR was the method, and the copy in TCRdb shows in-frame clones only, minus some. The repertoire holds 85,000 to 100,000 clones, with approximately 91% as singletons. The material sequenced was peripheral blood, taken on day 0 of AZD1222 vaccination. These receptors came from an adult in good health.

V gene TRBV21-1 combines with J gene TRBJ1-1. TRBV21-1 has pseudogene status. The CDR3 has 8 residues. The CDR3: CAVGERFF. CDR3 coding DNA: TGTGCCGTCGGGGAGCGGTTCTTT.

This sequence joins TRBV7-8 and TRBJ2-3, with D maybe TRBD1 (7 bases). This CDR3 contains 15 residues. Germline CDR1 reads SGHVS; CDR2 reads FQNEAQ. V dropped 5 bases and J dropped 5 bases, with 17 bases sitting between them. CDR3 region: CASSAGQTFGDTQYF. As DNA, the CDR3 is TGTGCCAGCAGCGCGGGACAGACATTCGGAGATACGCAGTATTTT.

The chain joins TRBV3-1 (or the pseudogene TRBV3-2) to TRBJ2-7; D is unclear. This CDR3 has 13 residues. The ends were cut back, 0 bases at V and 3 bases at J, with 6 bases in the middle. CDR1 LGHDT and CDR2 YNNKEL come from the germline V gene (reference sequence). The CDR3 nucleotides are TGTGCCAGCAGCCAAGACGGTTACTACGAGCAGTACTTC. It specifies CASSQDGYYEQYF.

This chain connects TRBV9 to TRBJ1-3, with D possibly being TRBD1 (5 bases). Trimming removed 4 bases at V and 1 base at J, with 15 bases between. CDR3 length equals 16 residues. CDR1 and CDR2 (germline): SGDLS, YYNGEE. For the CDR3, the DNA is TGTGCCAGCAGCCCAAACCCTACAGGATCTGGAAACACCATATATTTT. This sequence encodes CASSPNPTGSGNTIYF. Full variable domain (remainder filled in from reference TRBV9 and TRBJ1-3): DSGVTQTPKHLITATGQRVTLRCSPRSGDLSVYWYQQSLDQGLQFLIQYYNGEERAKGNILERFSAQQFPDLHSELNLSSLELGDSALYFCASSPNPTGSGNTIYFGEGSWLTVV.

The gene calls are TRBV19 and TRBJ1-2; D unclear. Trimming shortened V by 2 bases and J by 6 bases, and 7 bases separated the two germline ends. Germline-derived CDR1 and CDR2 are LNHDA and SQIVND (reference sequence). The CDR3 consists of 12 residues. CDR3 DNA: TGTGCCAGTAGTATATCAGCCCATGGCTACACCTTC. This codes for CASSISAHGYTF. Complete variable domain (other parts from reference TRBV19 and TRBJ1-2): DGGITQSPKYLFRKEGQNVTLSCEQNLNHDAMYWYRQDPGQGLRLIYYSQIVNDFQKGDIAEGYSVSREKKESFPLTVTSAQKNPTAFYLCASSISAHGYTFGSGTRLTVV.

V usage is TRBV6-1 and J usage is TRBJ1-2; weak D call: TRBD1 (6 bases). Trimming left V 3 bases short and J 8 bases short, with 13 bases between. Germline V lookup: CDR1 MNHNS, CDR2 SASEGT. This CDR3 has 13 amino acids. CDR3 nucleotide sequence: TGTGCCAGCAGTGAGATAGGGACACACGGCTACACCTTC. It is translated as CASSEIGTHGYTF.